This entry features one T cell receptor beta chain sequence. No antigen is known for it. Nothing much larger sits one base from this clone, and base qualities are not available. This specimen includes other DNA sequences encoding the same CDR3. The CDR3 regions of human TCRbeta chains were analyzed by immunosequencing. The original pipeline was this. Repertoire TCRs were matched against a reference library of SARS-CoV-2-specific TCRs generated with the MIRA antigen-specificity platform. Breadth was defined as the fraction of unique TCRs that were SARS-CoV-2-associated, and depth was defined as the fraction of total T cells that were SARS-CoV-2-associated. Using the MIRA data, each spike-specific TCR was assigned both to the spike region to which the TCR was reactive and to a CD4 or CD8 class. Log10-transformed breadth and depth values were compared by one-way ANOVA with Sidak's multiple comparisons tests. TCRdb retrieved this table from immuneACCESS and kept in-frame rearrangements only. Not all clones are present; in checked studies, unresolved V genes account for under half, and no reason is known for the remainder. The V and J calls and the clone size are those of that table, but D and trimming were determined from the DNA. The sample contains approximately 140,000 clones, under 95% of them found a single time. Clones ranked in the top ten supply around 5.2% of the sample.

The sample's time point, from its label and the paper: baseline before first vaccination. Vaccinee samples came from UK trials COV001 and COV002, including a single-blind randomized controlled phase 2/3 trial of AZD1222 (ChAdOx1 nCoV-19) in healthy adults. Trial participant PBMC samples were collected at day 0 and day 28 after the second dose for TCRbeta chain sequencing. The sample originates from a study of T cell responses to AZD1222 COVID-19 vaccine (dated by TCRdb to the early 2020s). Turning to the overall study: AZD1222 recipients given second doses at about 4 weeks or at about 12 weeks were pooled, since spike-specific TCR depth and breadth were not found to differ between the two schedules. TCR sequencing was performed for 230 to 250 trial participants, of whom some 200 were given two doses of AZD1222 and around 25 were given two doses of MenACWY control vaccine. Trial participants were enrolled into age subgroups of 18-55, 56-69 and 70-plus years, which contained around 150, 29 and 61 TCR-sequenced participants, respectively.

Results the study describes overall, beyond this receptor: The whole spike protein was spanned by vaccine-associated CD4 TCRs, and dominant responses were seen in regions 160-218 and 743-854. A significant rise in spike-specific TCR breadth and depth was observed after two AZD1222 doses relative to day 0 and relative to MenACWY recipients. Because no samples from the day 14 peak response were available, repertoires could be characterized only after the peak T cell response. Reportedly, close to half of the unique spike-specific TCRs recognized epitopes lying outside the regions that are mutated in the B.1.351 and B.1.1.7 variants. Participants were mostly white British and included more females than males, and it was suggested by the authors that clonal diversity may have been underestimated. In the small 56-69-year group, the increase in depth fell short of significance, most likely because of low power. Conclusions about previously exposed vaccinees are limited, since just five to seven AZD1222 recipients were seropositive for SARS-CoV-2 at baseline.

The CDR3 holds 13 amino acids from the cysteine to the phenylalanine. CDR3 DNA is the only sequence kept; it has 39 bases, read in frame from the first base. V lost 3 bases and J lost 1 base; the stretch between them is 6 bases long. The sample was peripheral blood, taken on day 0 of AZD1222 vaccination. The rearrangement combines TRBV12-3 or TRBV12-4 with TRBJ1-2; the D gene is possibly TRBD1, with 5 bases matching. The clonotype comes from an adult in good health. CDR3 loop: CASSLGGNYGYTF. The sequence in DNA is TGTGCCAGCAGTTTGGGGGGTAACTATGGCTACACCTTC.